This T cell receptor (beta chain) was observed in a study of blood T cell repertoires in COVID-19. The method was immunoSEQ multiplex PCR; TCRdb's version includes in-frame clones alone and lacks a portion of them. The sample includes roughly 170,000 clones, 65% to 85% of them seen just once. The study recruited people aged about 18 to 89 years across some 23 US areas. Cohort assignment relied on participant-reported clinical history. The CDR3 runs 17 residues. CDR1 is LNHDA and CDR2 is SQIVND in the germline V gene (reference sequence). With 1 base clipped from V and 1 base from J, the junction kept 3 bases outside the gene matches.

The sample was PBMCs or T cells enriched from blood (not recorded which). The source is a woman between 45 and 60 years old in a cohort exposed to, infected with or recovered from COVID-19 (not recorded which). The chain joins TRBV19 to TRBJ2-3, with 12 bases aligning to TRBD2. The CDR3: CASSIGRTSGGTDTQYF. For the CDR3, the DNA is TGTGCCAGTAGTATAGGGAGGACTAGCGGGGGCACAGATACGCAGTATTTT.